This T cell receptor (beta chain) was sequenced for a study of T cells after yellow fever vaccination (dated by TCRdb to about 2019). In the study overall: The SMART-Seq v4 Ultra Low Input RNA kit was used to prepare libraries from fractions with low cell numbers. To track T-cell clones before and after primary and booster YFV17D yellow fever vaccination, bulk TCR alpha and beta repertoires were sequenced longitudinally. Two healthy male donors, one aged 18 to 30 and one aged 30 to 40 years, made up the cohort. Blood was drawn at multiple timepoints before and after primary and secondary immunization, with bulk PBMC replicates and cell subsets isolated.

TCR cDNA was made using 5'RACE template switching, a step that added a universal primer site and unique molecular identifiers. Priming for cDNA synthesis came from both the TCR alpha and TCR beta constant segments. Libraries were amplified in two PCR steps, with sample barcodes and sequencing adapters added in the second step. Sequencing of the libraries was done on either Illumina HiSeq 2500 (2x100 bp) or NovaSeq (2x150 bp). Per the source publication's procedure: Reads were demultiplexed and collapsed into UMI consensus sequences with MIGEC, and V(D)J alignment was performed with MiXCR. Using edgeR on replicate PBMC samples, clonotypes were called vaccine-responding if FDR was below 0.01 and the log2 fold change was above 5 up to day 15. CD4 or CD8 identity was assigned to each bulk clonotype according to whether the clonotype was present at higher abundance in the sequenced CD4 repertoire or the sequenced CD8 repertoire. Starting from the raw public reads, TCRdb applied fastp trimming at Q25, assembled clones with MiXCR and retained in-frame beta chains. Rows with one shared CDR3 protein collapse into an entry with the most common genes and DNA. TCRdb assigned the V and J calls; the authors' analysis was not used. Counted in this sample were fewer than 650,000 distinct CDR3 sequences; 21% of them appeared once. Jointly, the top ten make up about a sixth of the sample.

From V the trimming removes 1 base and from J it removes 3 bases, while the gene matches leave 4 bases of the junction unaccounted for. The CDR3 measures 15 amino acids from cysteine to phenylalanine. Kept here is only the CDR3 DNA, which spans 45 bases and is read in frame from base 1. CDR1 DFQATT and CDR2 SNEGSKA were looked up in the germline V gene (reference sequence). What the treatment or condition label conveys for this sample: live attenuated yellow fever vaccine strain. At each blood-draw timepoint, two biological replicates of bulk PBMCs were collected. A standard Ficoll-Paque protocol was used to isolate PBMCs from peripheral blood. TriZol was used to extract RNA from bulk PBMCs, from CD4 and CD8 fractions, and from dextramer-positive and dextramer-negative fractions. This clonotype was counted between two and nine times. It lacks a known antigen. Per-nucleotide qualities are absent, and no much larger clonotype sits a single base away.

Overall results and qualifications from the work: FACS-sorted repertoires could contain abundant contaminating clonotypes from the bulk population, so computational filtering was required. A small fraction of clonotypes appeared in both the CD4 and CD8 compartments, likely as a result of convergent recombination. Only a couple of donors were included in the study, so the extent to which the findings can be generalized is limited. After the booster, most clones that had expanded after primary vaccination were detected again (nearly 98% of CD4 and roughly nine tenths of CD8), suggesting broad maintenance of memory. The secondary T-cell response was found to be weaker but faster than the primary response, with a peak reached on day 5 rather than on day 15.

This receptor was identified in a man between 18 and 35 years old who received the YFV17D yellow fever vaccine. This sample comprised PBMCs, obtained roughly 20 days after the first yellow fever vaccination. The chain links TRBV20-1 with TRBJ2-1, and TRBD2 aligns with 9 junction nucleotides. The CDR3 protein: CSARGRGGLYNEQFF. In nucleotide form, the sequence is TGCAGTGCTAGAGGGCGGGGGGGCCTCTACAATGAGCAGTTCTTC.